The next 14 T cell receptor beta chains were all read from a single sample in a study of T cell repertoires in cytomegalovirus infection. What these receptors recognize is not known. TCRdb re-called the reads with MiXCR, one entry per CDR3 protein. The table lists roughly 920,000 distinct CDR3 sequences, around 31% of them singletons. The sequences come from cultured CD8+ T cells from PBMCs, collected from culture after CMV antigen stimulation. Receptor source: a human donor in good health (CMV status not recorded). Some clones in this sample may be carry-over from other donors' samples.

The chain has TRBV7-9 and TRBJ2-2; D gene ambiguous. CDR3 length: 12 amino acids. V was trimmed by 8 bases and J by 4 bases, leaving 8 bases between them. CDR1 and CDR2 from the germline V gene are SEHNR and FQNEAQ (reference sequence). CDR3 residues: CASWPSTGELFF. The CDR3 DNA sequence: TGTGCCAGCTGGCCAAGCACCGGGGAGCTGTTTTTT. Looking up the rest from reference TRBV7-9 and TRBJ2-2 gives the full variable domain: DTGVSQNPRHKITKRGQNVTFRCDPISEHNRLYWYRQTLGQGPEFLTYFQNEAQLEKSRLLSDRFSAERPKGSFSTLEIQRTEQGDSAMYLCASWPSTGELFFGEGSRLTVL.

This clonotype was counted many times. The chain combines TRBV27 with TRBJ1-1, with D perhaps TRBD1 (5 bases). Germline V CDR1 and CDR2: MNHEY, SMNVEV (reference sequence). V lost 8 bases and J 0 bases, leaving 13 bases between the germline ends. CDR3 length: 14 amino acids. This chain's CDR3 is CASRQGGMNTEAFF. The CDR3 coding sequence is TGTGCCAGCCGTCAGGGTGGGATGAACACTGAAGCTTTCTTT.

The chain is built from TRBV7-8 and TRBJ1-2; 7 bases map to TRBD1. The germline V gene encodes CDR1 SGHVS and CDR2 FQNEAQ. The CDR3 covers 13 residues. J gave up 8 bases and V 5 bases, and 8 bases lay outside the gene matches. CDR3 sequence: CASSRDRKGGYTF. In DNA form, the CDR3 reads TGTGCCAGCAGCCGGGACAGAAAAGGGGGCTACACCTTC.

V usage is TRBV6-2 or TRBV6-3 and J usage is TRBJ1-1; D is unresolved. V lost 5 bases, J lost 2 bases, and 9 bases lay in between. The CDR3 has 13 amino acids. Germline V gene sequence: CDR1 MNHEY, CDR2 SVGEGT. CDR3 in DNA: TGTGCCAGCAGTGGACCGAAAAACACTGAAGCTTTCTTT. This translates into CASSGPKNTEAFF.

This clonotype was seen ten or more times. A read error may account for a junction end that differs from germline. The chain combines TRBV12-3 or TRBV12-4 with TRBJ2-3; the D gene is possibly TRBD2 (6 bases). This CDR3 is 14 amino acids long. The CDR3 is CASSSGGSTDTQYF. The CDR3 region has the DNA TGTGCTAGCAGCTCCGGGGGTAGCACAGATACGCAGTATTTT.

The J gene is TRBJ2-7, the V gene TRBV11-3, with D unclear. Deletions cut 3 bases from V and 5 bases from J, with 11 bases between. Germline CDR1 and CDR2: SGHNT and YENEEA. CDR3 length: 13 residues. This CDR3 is CASSLAEGNEQYF. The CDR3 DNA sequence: TGTGCCAGCAGCTTGGCCGAAGGGAACGAGCAGTACTTC. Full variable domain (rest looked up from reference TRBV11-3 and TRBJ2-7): EAGVVQSPRYKIIEKKQPVAFWCNPISGHNTLYWYLQNLGQGPELLIRYENEEAVDDSQLPKDRFSAERLKGVDSTLKIQPAELGDSAVYLCASSLAEGNEQYFGPGTRLTVT.

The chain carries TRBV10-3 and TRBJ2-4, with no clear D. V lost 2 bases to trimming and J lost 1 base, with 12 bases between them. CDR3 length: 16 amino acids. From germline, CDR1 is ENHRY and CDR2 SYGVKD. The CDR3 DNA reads TGTGCCATCAGTGAGACTAACATCCAGGCCAAAAACATTCAGTACTTC. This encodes CAISETNIQAKNIQYF.

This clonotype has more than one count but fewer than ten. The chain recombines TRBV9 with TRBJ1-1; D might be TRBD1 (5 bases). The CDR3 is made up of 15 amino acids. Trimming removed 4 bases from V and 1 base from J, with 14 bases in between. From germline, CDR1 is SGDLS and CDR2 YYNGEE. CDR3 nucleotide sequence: TGTGCCAGCAGCCCCCAGCGGACACAGAACACTGAAGCTTTCTTT. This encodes CASSPQRTQNTEAFF.

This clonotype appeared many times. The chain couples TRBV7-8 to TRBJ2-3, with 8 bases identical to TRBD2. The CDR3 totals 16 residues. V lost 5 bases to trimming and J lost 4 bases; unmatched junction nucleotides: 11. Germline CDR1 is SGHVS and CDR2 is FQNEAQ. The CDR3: CASSVRKTSVADTQYF. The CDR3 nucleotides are TGTGCCAGCAGCGTCCGGAAGACTAGCGTGGCAGATACGCAGTATTTT.

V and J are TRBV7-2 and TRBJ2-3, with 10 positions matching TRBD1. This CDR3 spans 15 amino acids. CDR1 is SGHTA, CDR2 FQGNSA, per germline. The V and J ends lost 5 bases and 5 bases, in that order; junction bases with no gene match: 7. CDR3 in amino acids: CASSPGTGVLDTQYF. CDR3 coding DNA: TGTGCCAGCAGCCCCGGGACAGGGGTTTTAGATACGCAGTATTTT.

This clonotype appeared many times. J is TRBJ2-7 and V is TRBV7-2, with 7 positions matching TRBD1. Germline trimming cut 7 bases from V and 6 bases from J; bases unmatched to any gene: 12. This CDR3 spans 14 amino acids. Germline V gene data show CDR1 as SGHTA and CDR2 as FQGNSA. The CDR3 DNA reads TGTGCCAGCAATCCGGGACAGCCTTTTTCCGAGCAGTACTTC. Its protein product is CASNPGQPFSEQYF.

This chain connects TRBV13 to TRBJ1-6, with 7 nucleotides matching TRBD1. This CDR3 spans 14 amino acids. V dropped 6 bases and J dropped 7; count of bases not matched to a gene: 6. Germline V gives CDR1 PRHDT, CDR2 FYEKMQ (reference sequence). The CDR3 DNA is TGTGCCAGCAGGCCAGGGGGGGTGAATTCACCCCTCCACTTT. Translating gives CASRPGGVNSPLHF. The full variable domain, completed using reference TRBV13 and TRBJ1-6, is AAGVIQSPRHLIKEKRETATLKCYPIPRHDTVYWYQQGPGQDPQFLISFYEKMQSDKGSIPDRFSAQQFSDYHSELNMSSLELGDSALYFCASRPGGVNSPLHFGNGTRLTVT.

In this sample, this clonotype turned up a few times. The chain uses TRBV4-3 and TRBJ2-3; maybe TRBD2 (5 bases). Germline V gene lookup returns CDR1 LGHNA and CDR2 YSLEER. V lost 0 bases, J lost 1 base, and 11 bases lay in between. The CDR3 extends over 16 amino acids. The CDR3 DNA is TGCGCCAGCAGCCAAGAGAGAGCGGCCCGCACAGATACGCAGTATTTT. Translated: CASSQERAARTDTQYF.

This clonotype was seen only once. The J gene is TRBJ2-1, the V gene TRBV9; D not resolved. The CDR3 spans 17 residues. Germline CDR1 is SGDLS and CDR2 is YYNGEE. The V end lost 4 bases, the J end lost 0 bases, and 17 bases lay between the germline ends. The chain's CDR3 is CASSLWPEVSSYNEQFF. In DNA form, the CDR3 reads TGTGCCAGCAGCTTGTGGCCGGAAGTAAGCTCCTACAATGAGCAGTTCTTC.